A selection of T cell receptor beta chains follows, all from one sample in a study of cytomegalovirus exposure and HLA in healthy donors. TCRdb's copy holds only in-frame clones and misses some; the assay was immunoSEQ multiplex PCR. The sample includes about 55,000 clones, 77% of them seen just once. The sequenced sample consisted of PBMCs. These receptors were collected from a female donor in good health and CMV-seronegative. The CDR3 runs from the conserved cysteine through the conserved F or W. Fields, in order: clone size, J gene, V gene, D gene, CDR3 protein, CDR3 DNA. The D gene is left open where the match is weak. Expanded clones get a size class; other rows say once, few or many, or leave the size out.

.,TRBJ1-4,TRBV7-2,.,CASSTWATTNEKLFF,TGTGCCAGCAGTACTTGGGCAACAACTAATGAAAAACTGTTTTTT
once,TRBJ2-3,TRBV5-1,TRBD2,CASSFGAGGYTDTQYF,TGCGCCAGCAGCTTCGGAGCGGGGGGGTACACAGATACGCAGTATTTT
.,TRBJ2-1,TRBV21-1,.,CASSNGGDWAGGPSYNEQFF,TGTGCCAGCAGCAATGGGGGGGATTGGGCGGGGGGGCCGTCCTACAATGAGCAGTTCTTC
.,TRBJ1-5,TRBV4-1,.,CASSREGNQPQHF,TGCGCCAGCAGCCGCGAGGGCAATCAGCCCCAGCATTTT
.,TRBJ1-2,TRBV7-9,.,CASSLGGYGYTF,TGTGCCAGCAGCTTGGGGGGATATGGCTACACCTTC
.,TRBJ1-2,TRBV28,TRBD1,CASSPGTGPYGYTF,TGTGCCAGCAGCCCCGGGACAGGGCCCTATGGCTACACCTTC
.,TRBJ2-3,TRBV29-1,.,CSVDVLGDTQYF,TGCAGCGTCGACGTACTAGGAGATACGCAGTATTTT
once,TRBJ2-1,TRBV7-8,.,CASSLAVTVIYNEQFF,TGTGCCAGCAGCTTAGCAGTGACAGTAATATACAATGAGCAGTTCTTC
.,TRBJ1-5,TRBV28,.,CASSFSSSNQPQHF,TGTGCCAGCAGTTTCTCGAGTAGCAATCAGCCCCAGCATTTT
.,TRBJ2-7,TRBV7-8,TRBD1,CASSPLTGVTYEQYF,TGTGCCAGCAGTCCCCTAACAGGGGTCACATACGAGCAGTACTTC
.,TRBJ2-5,TRBV7-8,TRBD2,CASSLPGLAGETQYF,TGTGCCAGCAGCTTGCCGGGACTAGCGGGAGAGACCCAGTACTTC
.,TRBJ2-1,TRBV19,TRBD2,CASSMNLAGVGNEQFF,TGTGCCAGTAGTATGAACCTAGCGGGAGTCGGCAATGAGCAGTTCTTC
.,TRBJ2-1,TRBV23-1,TRBD1,CASRHTETGGPGYNEQFF,TGCGCCAGCAGACATACGGAGACAGGGGGACCTGGGTACAATGAGCAGTTCTTC
.,TRBJ1-1,TRBV2,.,CASRVQAGGNTEAFF,TGTGCCAGCAGGGTACAGGCAGGTGGGAACACTGAAGCTTTCTTT
.,TRBJ2-7,TRBV7-2,TRBD2,CASNQGLAGGRLGWEQYF,TGTGCCAGCAACCAAGGACTAGCGGGGGGGCGGTTAGGTTGGGAGCAGTACTTC
.,TRBJ2-5,TRBV5-6,.,CASNAGGRETQYF,TGTGCCAGCAACGCAGGAGGGCGGGAGACCCAGTACTTC
.,TRBJ2-7,TRBV7-2,TRBD2,CASSLNWQLSLAVIDEQYF,TGTGCCAGCAGCTTAAACTGGCAACTGTCCCTAGCGGTAATTGACGAGCAGTACTTC
once,TRBJ2-7,TRBV28,TRBD2,CASSTPSGGAHEQYF,TGTGCCAGCAGTACCCCTAGCGGGGGGGCCCACGAGCAGTACTTC
.,TRBJ2-5,TRBV28,.,CASRPGGLVQETQYF,TGTGCCAGCAGACCCGGGGGGCTCGTTCAAGAGACCCAGTACTTC
once,TRBJ2-7,TRBV7-6,.,CASSPGHSYEQYF,TGTGCCAGCAGCCCTGGACACTCCTACGAGCAGTACTTC
.,TRBJ1-1,TRBV12-5,.,CASGFLRGSEAFF,TGTGCTAGTGGTTTTTTGCGGGGATCTGAAGCTTTCTTT
.,TRBJ1-2,TRBV11-2,.,CASRRIGGAYGYTF,TGTGCCAGCCGGAGAATAGGCGGGGCCTATGGCTACACCTTC
.,TRBJ1-1,TRBV29-1,.,CSVADSLNTEAFF,TGCAGCGTTGCGGACAGCCTGAACACTGAAGCTTTCTTT
.,TRBJ2-3,TRBV6-6,.,CASRWASTDTQYF,TGTGCCAGCAGGTGGGCTAGCACAGATACGCAGTATTTT
.,TRBJ1-5,TRBV7-9,.,CASSLGSGQGNQPQHF,TGTGCCAGCAGCTTAGGGAGTGGTCAGGGGAATCAGCCCCAGCATTTT
.,TRBJ2-5,TRBV5-1,.,CASSKGVYHETQYF,TGCGCCAGCAGCAAGGGAGTATACCACGAGACCCAGTACTTC
.,TRBJ2-7,TRBV10-3,.,CAISEAESSYEQYF,TGTGCCATCAGTGAGGCAGAATCGTCCTACGAGCAGTACTTC
.,TRBJ2-3,TRBV7-8,TRBD2,CASSLVGGGAEDTQYF,TGTGCCAGCAGCTTAGTCGGCGGGGGGGCCGAAGATACGCAGTATTTT
.,TRBJ2-3,TRBV30,TRBD1,CAWSDGQVDTQYF,TGTGCCTGGAGTGACGGACAGGTAGATACGCAGTATTTT
few,TRBJ2-3,TRBV5-6,TRBD2,CASSSGRSGRADTQYF,TGTGCCAGCAGCTCCGGACGTAGCGGGAGGGCAGATACGCAGTATTTT
.,TRBJ1-2,TRBV4-3,.,CASSQERTSSYGYTF,TGCGCCAGCAGCCAAGAAAGGACTTCCAGCTATGGCTACACCTTC
.,TRBJ2-5,TRBV5-1,.,CASSLQGGGQETQYF,TGCGCCAGCAGCTTACAGGGAGGGGGACAAGAGACCCAGTACTTC
.,TRBJ1-3,TRBV2,.,CASSVSGNTIYF,TGTGCCAGCAGTGTTAGTGGAAACACCATATATTTT
.,TRBJ1-1,TRBV6-5,.,CASSYSVGAEAFF,TGTGCCAGCAGTTACTCAGTAGGGGCTGAAGCTTTCTTT
.,TRBJ1-6,TRBV28,.,CASRVGHDNSPLHF,TGTGCCAGCAGAGTCGGACACGATAATTCACCCCTCCACTTT
.,TRBJ1-3,TRBV4-2,.,CASSQGQALSGNTIYF,TGTGCCAGCAGCCAAGGACAGGCCCTGAGTGGAAACACCATATATTTT